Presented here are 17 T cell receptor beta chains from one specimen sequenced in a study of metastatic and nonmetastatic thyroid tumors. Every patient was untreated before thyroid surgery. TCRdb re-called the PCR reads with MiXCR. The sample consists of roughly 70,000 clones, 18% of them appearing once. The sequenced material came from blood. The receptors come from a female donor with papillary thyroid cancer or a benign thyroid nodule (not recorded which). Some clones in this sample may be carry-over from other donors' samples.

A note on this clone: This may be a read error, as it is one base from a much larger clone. The CDR3 spells CSVGKAYGYTF. The CDR3 bases are TGCAGCGTTGGCAAGGCGTATGGCTACACCTTC. V and J are TRBV29-1 and TRBJ1-2; no reliable D call. Deletions cut 4 bases from V and 5 bases from J, with 8 bases between. This CDR3 region has 11 residues. CDR1 is SQVTM, CDR2 ANQGSEA, per germline.

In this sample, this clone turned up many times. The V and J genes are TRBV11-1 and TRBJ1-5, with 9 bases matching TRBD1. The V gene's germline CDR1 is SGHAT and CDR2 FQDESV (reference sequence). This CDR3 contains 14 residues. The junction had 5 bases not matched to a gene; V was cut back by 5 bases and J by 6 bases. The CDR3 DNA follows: TGTGCCAGCAGCGGGACAGGGAATCGTCAGCCCCAGCATTTT. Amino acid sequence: CASSGTGNRQPQHF.

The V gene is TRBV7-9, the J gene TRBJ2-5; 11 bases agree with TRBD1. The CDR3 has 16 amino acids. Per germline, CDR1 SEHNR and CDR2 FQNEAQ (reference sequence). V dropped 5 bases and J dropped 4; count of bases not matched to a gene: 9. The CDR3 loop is CASSPTWTGGGETQYF. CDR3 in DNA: TGTGCCAGCAGCCCAACTTGGACAGGGGGCGGAGAGACCCAGTACTTC.

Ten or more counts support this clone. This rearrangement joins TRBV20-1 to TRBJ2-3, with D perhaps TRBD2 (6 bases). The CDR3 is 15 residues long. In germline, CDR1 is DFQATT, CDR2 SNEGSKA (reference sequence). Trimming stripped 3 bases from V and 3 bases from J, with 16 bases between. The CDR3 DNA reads TGCAGTGCTAGTTTAGGCGGGACCGGGACAGATACGCAGTATTTT. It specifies CSASLGGTGTDTQYF.

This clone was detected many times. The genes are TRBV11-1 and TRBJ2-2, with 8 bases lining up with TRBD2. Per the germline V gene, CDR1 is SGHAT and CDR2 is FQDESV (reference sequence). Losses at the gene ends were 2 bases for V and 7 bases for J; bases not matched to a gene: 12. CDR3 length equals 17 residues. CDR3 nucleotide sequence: TGTGCCAGCAGCTTAAGGCGCGGGAGGCCGAGGGACGGGGAGCTGTTTTTT. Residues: CASSLRRGRPRDGELFF.

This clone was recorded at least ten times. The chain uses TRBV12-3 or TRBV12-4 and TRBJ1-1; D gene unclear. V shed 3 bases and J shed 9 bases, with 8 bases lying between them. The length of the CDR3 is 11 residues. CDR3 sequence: CASSFKVKAFF. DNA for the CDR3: TGTGCCAGCAGTTTTAAGGTTAAAGCTTTCTTT.

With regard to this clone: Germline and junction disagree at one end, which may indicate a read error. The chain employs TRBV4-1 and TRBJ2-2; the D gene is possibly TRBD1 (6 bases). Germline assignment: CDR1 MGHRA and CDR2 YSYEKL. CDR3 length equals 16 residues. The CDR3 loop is CAISHRQTGNTGELFF. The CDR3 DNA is TGCGCCATCAGCCACCGACAGACAGGAAACACCGGGGAGCTGTTTTTT.

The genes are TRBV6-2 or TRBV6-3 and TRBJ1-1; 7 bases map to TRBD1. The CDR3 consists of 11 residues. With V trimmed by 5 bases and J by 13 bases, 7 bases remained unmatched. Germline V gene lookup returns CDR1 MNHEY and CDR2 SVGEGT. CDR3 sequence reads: CASSNRDSDFF. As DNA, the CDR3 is TGTGCCAGCAGTAACCGGGACAGTGATTTCTTT.

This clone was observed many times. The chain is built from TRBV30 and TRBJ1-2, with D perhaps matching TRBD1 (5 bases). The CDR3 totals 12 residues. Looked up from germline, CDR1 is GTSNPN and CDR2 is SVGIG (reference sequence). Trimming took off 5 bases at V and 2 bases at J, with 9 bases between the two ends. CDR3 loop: CAWARENYGYTF. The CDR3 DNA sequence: TGTGCCTGGGCCAGGGAGAACTATGGCTACACCTTC.

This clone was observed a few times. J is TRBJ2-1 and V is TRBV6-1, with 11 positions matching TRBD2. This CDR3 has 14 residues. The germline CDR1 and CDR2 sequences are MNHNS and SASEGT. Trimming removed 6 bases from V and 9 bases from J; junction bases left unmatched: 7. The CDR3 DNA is TGTGCCAGCAGCCTAGCGGGGGGAAGTACTGAGCAGTTCTTC. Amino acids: CASSLAGGSTEQFF.

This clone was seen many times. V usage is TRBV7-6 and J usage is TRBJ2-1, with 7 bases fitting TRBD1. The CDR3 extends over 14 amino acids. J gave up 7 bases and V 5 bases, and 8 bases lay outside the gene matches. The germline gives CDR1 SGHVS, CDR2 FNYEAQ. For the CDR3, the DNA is TGTGCCAGCAGCCAAGGGACAGAAGGGAATGAGCAGTTCTTC. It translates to CASSQGTEGNEQFF.

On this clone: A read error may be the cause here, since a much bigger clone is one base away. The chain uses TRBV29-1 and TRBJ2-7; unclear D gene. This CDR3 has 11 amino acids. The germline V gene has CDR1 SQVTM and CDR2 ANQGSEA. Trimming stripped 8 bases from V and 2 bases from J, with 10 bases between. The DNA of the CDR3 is TGCAGCATCGTCAGAGCCTACGAGCAGTACTTC. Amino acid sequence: CSIVRAYEQYF.

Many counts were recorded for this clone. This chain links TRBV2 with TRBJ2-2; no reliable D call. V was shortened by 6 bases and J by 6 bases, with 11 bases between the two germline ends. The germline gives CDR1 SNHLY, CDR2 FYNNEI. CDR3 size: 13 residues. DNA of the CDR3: TGTGCCAGCAGGCAAACATTACCCGGGGAGCTGTTTTTT. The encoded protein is CASRQTLPGELFF.

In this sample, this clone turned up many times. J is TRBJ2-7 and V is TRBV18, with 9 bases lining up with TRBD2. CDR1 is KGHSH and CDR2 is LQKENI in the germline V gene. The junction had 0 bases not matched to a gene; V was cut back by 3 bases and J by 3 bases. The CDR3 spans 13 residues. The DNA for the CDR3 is TGTGCCAGCTCACCGACTAGCGGCTACGAGCAGTACTTC. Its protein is CASSPTSGYEQYF.

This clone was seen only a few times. In DNA, the CDR3 is TGTGCCAGCAGCTTAGTTTTCCTTCAGGGGAACATGGGTGGCTACACCTTC. Residues: CASSLVFLQGNMGGYTF. The rearrangement uses TRBV11-2 and TRBJ1-2, with a possible D match to TRBD1 (6 bases). The germline gives CDR1 SGHAT, CDR2 FQNNGV. Trimming shortened V by 1 base and J by 7 bases, and 22 bases separated the two germline ends. CDR3 length equals 17 residues.

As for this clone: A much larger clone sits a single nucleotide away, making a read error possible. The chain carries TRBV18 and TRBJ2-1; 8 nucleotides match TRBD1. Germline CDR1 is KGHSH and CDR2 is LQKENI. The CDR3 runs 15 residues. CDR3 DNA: TGTGCCAGCTCAGATGACAGGGGTGGATACAATGGGCAGTTCTTC. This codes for CASSDDRGGYNGQFF.

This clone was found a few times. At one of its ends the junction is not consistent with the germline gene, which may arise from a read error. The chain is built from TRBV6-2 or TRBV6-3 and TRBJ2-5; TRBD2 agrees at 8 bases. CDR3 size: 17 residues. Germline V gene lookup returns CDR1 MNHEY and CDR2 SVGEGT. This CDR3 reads CASTYSKWDRGGETQYF. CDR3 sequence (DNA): TGTGCCAGCACTTACTCTAAATGGGACCGGGGGGGAGAGACCCAGTACTTC.